This T cell receptor beta chain was recovered during a study of STAT5B mutations in CD4+ large granular lymphocyte leukemia. The CDR3 spans 14 residues. Germline V CDR1 and CDR2: SGHVS, FQNEAQ. V lost 1 base to trimming and J lost 0 bases, with 7 bases between them. The assay was immunoSEQ multiplex PCR, and TCRdb's table has in-frame clones only and misses some. The sample contains more than 30,000 clones, 78% of which appear only once. This clone was seen only once. This chain joins TRBV7-8 and TRBJ2-7; no clear D gene. The sequence came from a human donor in good health. Sequenced: CD4+ T cells from blood buffy coats. CDR3 protein: CASSLGRSSYEQYF. CDR3 nucleotide sequence: TGTGCCAGCAGCTTAGGCAGGAGCTCCTACGAGCAGTACTTC.